This T cell receptor beta chain was identified in a study of T-cell reconstitution after alpha-beta-depleted transplantation in children. It was with unique molecular identifiers that the TCRbeta library was prepared. TCRdb independently ran MiXCR on the PCR reads; one entry per CDR3 protein. The sample gives about 370,000 distinct CDR3 sequences, 20% of which show up once; less than 4.5% is in the top ten. The receptor was derived from a human donor who donated a stem cell graft to a child with acute myeloid leukemia. The starting material was PBMCs from the stem cell graft donor, obtained from the stem cell graft.

In nucleotides, the CDR3 is TGCAGTGCGGAACCGGGACAGGGATCCTACGAGCAGTACTTC. Its translation is CSAEPGQGSYEQYF. This chain joins TRBV20-1 and TRBJ2-7; 9 nucleotides line up with TRBD1. The CDR3 extends over 14 amino acids. V shed 6 bases, J shed 1 base, and the junction held 7 bases outside the gene matches. Germline CDR1 is DFQATT and CDR2 is SNEGSKA (reference sequence).